These 27 T cell receptor beta chains came from one sample sequenced in a study of T-cell reconstitution after alpha-beta-depleted transplantation in children. Preparation of the TCRbeta library involved a method that used unique molecular identifiers. TCRdb reprocessed the PCR reads via MiXCR and lists one record per CDR3 protein. The sample carries 200,000 to 250,000 distinct CDR3 sequences, roughly 10% recorded once. The specimen was PBMCs from the stem cell graft donor, collected from the stem cell graft. These receptors were collected from a human donor who donated a stem cell graft to a child with acute lymphoblastic leukemia.

This clonotype has a handful of counts. The chain recombines TRBV7-9 with TRBJ1-3, with D possibly being TRBD1 (5 bases). V lost 8 bases and J 2 bases, leaving 10 bases between the germline ends. CDR1 and CDR2 (germline): SEHNR, FQNEAQ (reference sequence). The CDR3 has 13 residues. CDR3: CASGGGAGNTIYF. The CDR3 bases are TGTGCCAGCGGCGGGGGGGCTGGAAACACCATATATTTT.

This clonotype was detected a few times. The chain links TRBV29-1 to TRBJ2-2; the match to TRBD1 covers 11 bases. Germline values: CDR1 SQVTM, CDR2 ANQGSEA. The V gene end was trimmed by 4 bases and the J gene end by 5 bases; junction bases not matched to a gene: 3. The CDR3 sequence is 14 residues long. Here the CDR3 DNA reads TGCAGCGTTGCGGACAGGGGGCGGACCGGGGAGCTGTTTTTT. This gives the protein CSVADRGRTGELFF.

The rearrangement links TRBV20-1 to TRBJ2-3; tentative D call: TRBD1 (6 bases). The CDR3 has 18 residues. The germline V gene encodes CDR1 DFQATT and CDR2 SNEGSKA (reference sequence). Between the trimmed V and J ends, which lost 0 bases and 0 bases, there was a span of 19 bases. The DNA for the CDR3 is TGCAGTGCTAGAGATTTCACAGGGCCCTTTTCTAGCACAGATACGCAGTATTTT. Its protein is CSARDFTGPFSSTDTQYF.

The CDR3 reads CASSLATNYGYTF. CDR3 sequence (DNA): TGTGCCAGCAGCTTAGCTACTAACTATGGCTACACCTTC. This chain joins TRBV11-2 and TRBJ1-2; D is uncertain. The CDR3 extends over 13 amino acids. The V gene lost 1 base and the J gene lost 0 bases, with 3 bases spanning the gap. Germline V gives CDR1 SGHAT, CDR2 FQNNGV.

This clonotype was seen many times. The gene calls are TRBV7-7 and TRBJ2-1; TRBD2 agrees at 7 bases. The germline V gene encodes CDR1 SSHAT and CDR2 FNYEAQ (reference sequence). Trimming took 4 bases from V and 8 from J; bases not matched to a gene: 5. This CDR3 is 13 amino acids long. The CDR3 sequence is CASSSSGADEQFF. The CDR3 DNA reads as TGTGCCAGCAGCTCAAGCGGGGCCGATGAGCAGTTCTTC.

The table lists this clonotype with many counts. J is TRBJ2-2 and V is TRBV6-1; D is unresolved. The CDR3 runs 12 residues. V dropped 3 bases and J dropped 8 bases, with 7 bases sitting between them. Germline V gene data show CDR1 as MNHNS and CDR2 as SASEGT. The chain's CDR3 is CASSDRFGELFF. CDR3 DNA: TGTGCCAGCAGTGATAGGTTTGGGGAGCTGTTTTTT.

This clonotype appeared many times. The CDR3 sequence is CASSQTWGYGYTF. As DNA, the CDR3 is TGCGCCAGCAGCCAGACCTGGGGGTATGGCTACACCTTC. The chain joins TRBV4-1 to TRBJ1-2; perhaps TRBD1 as D (5 bases). V lost 3 bases to trimming and J lost 5 bases, with 10 bases between them. Germline V gene data show CDR1 as MGHRA and CDR2 as YSYEKL. The CDR3 spans 13 residues.

This clonotype has just a few counts. This chain's CDR3 is CASSALGTTGGQGGYTF. DNA of the CDR3: TGCGCCAGCAGCGCCCTAGGAACGACAGGGGGCCAAGGCGGCTACACCTTC. The chain combines TRBV5-1 with TRBJ1-2, with 10 bases lining up with TRBD1. CDR1 is SGHRS and CDR2 is YFSETQ in the germline V gene. V was pared by 4 bases and J by 8 bases, with 17 bases of the junction left unmatched. CDR3 length: 17 amino acids.

The chain's CDR3 is CAITIGTGGNEQFF. The CDR3 nucleotides read TGTGCCATCACCATCGGGACAGGGGGCAATGAGCAGTTCTTC. This sequence joins TRBV10-3 and TRBJ2-1; 11 positions agree with TRBD1. The germline CDR1 and CDR2 sequences are ENHRY and SYGVKD. There are 14 residues in the CDR3. The junction had 5 bases not matched to a gene; V was cut back by 7 bases and J by 6 bases.

This clonotype came up many times. V gene TRBV10-3 combines with J gene TRBJ2-5, with D perhaps matching TRBD2 (6 bases). This CDR3 has 11 amino acids. The V end lost 6 bases, the J end lost 7 bases, and 9 bases lay between the germline ends. The germline CDR1 and CDR2 sequences are ENHRY and SYGVKD. This CDR3 reads CAISGGGTQYF. Written as DNA, the CDR3 is TGTGCCATCAGCGGGGGTGGGACCCAGTACTTC.

The chain joins TRBV7-9 to TRBJ2-1, with 7 bases lining up with TRBD1. There are 14 residues in the CDR3. J lost 10 bases, V lost 0 bases, and 6 bases had no gene match. The germline CDR1 and CDR2 sequences are SEHNR and FQNEAQ (reference sequence). The chain's CDR3 is CASSLATGNGEQFF. Here the CDR3 DNA reads TGTGCCAGCAGCTTAGCGACAGGGAACGGGGAGCAGTTCTTC.

This clonotype was found many times. The chain recombines TRBV4-3 with TRBJ2-5; D might be TRBD1 or TRBD2, each matching 5 bases. This CDR3 spans 15 amino acids. Looked up from germline, CDR1 is LGHNA and CDR2 is YSLEER. Trimming left V 1 base short and J 5 bases short, with 14 bases between. The CDR3 sequence is CASSQVRDVWETQYF. CDR3 sequence (DNA): TGCGCCAGCAGCCAAGTCCGGGACGTGTGGGAGACCCAGTACTTC.

The V call is TRBV29-1, the J call TRBJ2-3, with 8 bases matching TRBD1. V gave up 6 bases and J gave up 3 bases; unmatched junction bases: 5. From germline, CDR1 is SQVTM and CDR2 ANQGSEA. This CDR3 contains 13 residues. The CDR3 DNA is TGCAGCGTAGGACAGGGCCCTACAGATACGCAGTATTTT. As protein: CSVGQGPTDTQYF.

In this sample, this clonotype turned up a few times. The rearrangement links TRBV5-1 to TRBJ2-3; TRBD1 agrees at 8 bases. CDR1 is SGHRS, CDR2 YFSETQ, per germline. Germline trimming cut 0 bases from V and 2 bases from J; bases unmatched to any gene: 5. This CDR3 is built from 16 residues. CDR3 region: CASSLAGTGVTDTQYF. As DNA, the CDR3 is TGCGCCAGCAGCTTGGCCGGGACAGGAGTCACAGATACGCAGTATTTT.

In this sample, this clonotype turned up many times. The rearrangement links TRBV27 to TRBJ2-2, with D perhaps being TRBD1 or TRBD2 (6 bases each). Deletions cut 7 bases from V and 6 bases from J, with 18 bases between. This CDR3 has 15 residues. CDR1 and CDR2 (germline): MNHEY, SMNVEV (reference sequence). CDR3 in amino acids: CASTIGGPWSGELFF. The CDR3 DNA is TGTGCCAGCACTATTGGGGGGCCCTGGTCCGGGGAGCTGTTTTTT.

The chain joins TRBV5-6 to TRBJ1-5; 7 bases are a match to TRBD1. The CDR3 has 16 residues. Germline values: CDR1 SGHDT, CDR2 YYEEEE. The junction had 8 bases not matched to a gene; V was cut back by 3 bases and J by 2 bases. CDR3 sequence (DNA): TGTGCCAGCAGCTCACAGGGGATTACGGGCAATCAGCCCCAGCATTTT. It is translated as CASSSQGITGNQPQHF.

At least ten counts were recorded for this clonotype. This chain uses TRBV7-8 with TRBJ2-1, with 9 nucleotides matching TRBD2. The germline V gene has CDR1 SGHVS and CDR2 FQNEAQ. V was pared by 5 bases and J by 2 bases, with 7 bases of the junction left unmatched. The CDR3 spans 16 residues. The CDR3, as DNA: TGTGCCAGCAGCATAATAGCGGGGGCCCCCTACAATGAGCAGTTCTTC. Its protein product is CASSIIAGAPYNEQFF. The variable domain in full, with the rest retrieved from reference TRBV7-8 and TRBJ2-1, is GAGVSQSPRYKVAKRGQDVALRCDPISGHVSLFWYQQALGQGPEFLTYFQNEAQLDKSGLPSDRFFAERPEGSVSTLKIQRTQQEDSAVYLCASSIIAGAPYNEQFFGPGTRLTVL.

This clonotype was observed at least ten times. The rearrangement uses TRBV10-3 and TRBJ1-2; the match to TRBD1 covers 10 bases. This CDR3 has 17 amino acids. The germline V gene encodes CDR1 ENHRY and CDR2 SYGVKD. J lost 4 bases, V lost 6 bases, and 14 bases had no gene match. This chain's CDR3 is CAISWGNDRGRGYGYTF. As DNA, the CDR3 is TGTGCCATCAGCTGGGGGAACGACAGGGGGCGCGGCTATGGCTACACCTTC.

This clonotype was observed a few times. The V call is TRBV9, the J call TRBJ2-7; D perhaps matches TRBD1 (6 bases). Germline V CDR1 and CDR2: SGDLS, YYNGEE. This CDR3 has 15 amino acids. The V end was cut by 3 bases, the J end by 0 bases, with 13 bases between. CDR3: CASSAETGISYEQYF. The CDR3 DNA reads TGTGCCAGCAGCGCGGAGACAGGCATCTCCTACGAGCAGTACTTC. Full variable domain (remainder filled in from reference TRBV9 and TRBJ2-7): DSGVTQTPKHLITATGQRVTLRCSPRSGDLSVYWYQQSLDQGLQFLIQYYNGEERAKGNILERFSAQQFPDLHSELNLSSLELGDSALYFCASSAETGISYEQYFGPGTRLTVT.

Ten or more counts support this clonotype. The CDR3 here is CSVFTGGSSYEQYF. CDR3 in DNA: TGCAGCGTCTTCACGGGGGGCTCGTCCTACGAGCAGTACTTC. The V and J genes are TRBV29-1 and TRBJ2-7; possibly TRBD2 for D (7 bases). Germline CDR1 reads SQVTM; CDR2 reads ANQGSEA. The V gene lost 6 bases and the J gene lost 1 base, with 16 bases spanning the gap. The CDR3 spans 14 residues.

In the case of this clonotype: A much more abundant neighbour one base away suggests this may be a read error. The rearrangement uses TRBV5-1 and TRBJ1-1; 7 bases align to TRBD1. Germline V gives CDR1 SGHRS, CDR2 YFSETQ. This CDR3 contains 15 residues. The CDR3: CASSLGTGWGTGAFF. In DNA form, the CDR3 reads TGCGCCAGCAGCTTGGGGACAGGCTGGGGAACTGGAGCTTTCTTT. The full variable domain, completed using reference TRBV5-1 and TRBJ1-1, is KAGVTQTPRYLIKTRGQQVTLSCSPISGHRSVSWYQQTPGQGLQFLFEYFSETQRNKGNFPGRFSGRQFSNSRSEMNVSTLELGDSALYLCASSLGTGWGTGAFFGQGTRLTVV.

This clonotype was picked up many times. The chain joins TRBV3-1 to TRBJ2-7; no definite D call. The CDR3 has 13 amino acids. Trimming left V 2 bases short and J 0 bases short, with 5 bases between. Germline-derived CDR1 and CDR2 are LGHDT and YNNKEL (reference sequence). The CDR3, as DNA: TGTGCCAGCAGCCAACAGAGCTCCTACGAGCAGTACTTC. Translating gives CASSQQSSYEQYF.

This clonotype came up a few times. The genes are TRBV2 and TRBJ2-5, with a weak D call TRBD1 (8 bases). This CDR3 is 15 amino acids long. V was shortened by 1 base and J by 7 bases, with 16 bases between the two germline ends. Germline lookup yields CDR1 SNHLY and CDR2 FYNNEI. The CDR3: CASSEGGGQVVTQYF. In DNA form, the CDR3 reads TGTGCCAGCAGTGAAGGGGGGGGACAGGTTGTGACCCAGTACTTC.

On this clonotype: This could be a read error, since a much larger clone is one nucleotide away. The chain carries TRBV7-9 and TRBJ2-7; D is unresolved. The V end lost 3 bases, the J end lost 3 bases, and 6 bases lay between the germline ends. Germline assignment: CDR1 SEHNR and CDR2 FQNEAQ (reference sequence). The CDR3 runs to 12 residues. CDR3 loop: CASSFRSYEQYF. CDR3 in DNA: TGTGCCAGCAGCTTTCGCAGCTACGAGCAGTACTTC.

The gene calls are TRBV7-8 and TRBJ2-5; a weak D match, TRBD1 (6 bases). In germline, CDR1 is SGHVS, CDR2 FQNEAQ. This CDR3 is 15 amino acids long. V was pared by 3 bases and J by 1 base, with 12 bases between. The CDR3 bases are TGTGCCAGCAGCTTTTTCGGACAGACCCAAGAGACCCAGTACTTC. Amino acids: CASSFFGQTQETQYF.

V is TRBV29-1 and J is TRBJ2-7; 7 bases align to TRBD1. The germline gives CDR1 SQVTM, CDR2 ANQGSEA. The CDR3 is made up of 13 amino acids. Unmatched junction bases numbered 6, after V lost 4 bases and J lost 3 bases. The CDR3 DNA reads as TGCAGCGTTGTGACAGGGCCAAACTACGAGCAGTACTTC. Translating it yields CSVVTGPNYEQYF.

Only a few counts were recorded for this clonotype. The J gene is TRBJ1-1, the V gene TRBV20-1, with D tentatively TRBD1 (6 bases). Germline V gives CDR1 DFQATT, CDR2 SNEGSKA (reference sequence). Trimming took off 0 bases at V and 5 bases at J, with 13 bases between the two ends. CDR3 length: 14 residues. Here the CDR3 DNA reads TGCAGTGCTAGAGAGGGACACTCGGGTACTGAAGCTTTCTTT. Its protein is CSAREGHSGTEAFF.